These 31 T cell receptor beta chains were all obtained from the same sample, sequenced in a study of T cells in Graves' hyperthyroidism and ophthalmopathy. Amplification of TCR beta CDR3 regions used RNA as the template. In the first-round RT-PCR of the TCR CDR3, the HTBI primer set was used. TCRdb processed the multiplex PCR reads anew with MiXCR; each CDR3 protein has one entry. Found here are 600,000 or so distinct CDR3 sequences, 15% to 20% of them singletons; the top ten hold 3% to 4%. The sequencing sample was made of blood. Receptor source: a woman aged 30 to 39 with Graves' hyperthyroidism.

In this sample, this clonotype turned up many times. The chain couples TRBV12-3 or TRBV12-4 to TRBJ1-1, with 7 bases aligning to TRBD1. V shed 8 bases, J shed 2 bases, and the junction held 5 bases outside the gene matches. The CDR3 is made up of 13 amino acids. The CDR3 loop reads CASERQGNTEAFF. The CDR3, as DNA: TGTGCCAGCGAGCGACAGGGCAACACTGAAGCTTTCTTT.

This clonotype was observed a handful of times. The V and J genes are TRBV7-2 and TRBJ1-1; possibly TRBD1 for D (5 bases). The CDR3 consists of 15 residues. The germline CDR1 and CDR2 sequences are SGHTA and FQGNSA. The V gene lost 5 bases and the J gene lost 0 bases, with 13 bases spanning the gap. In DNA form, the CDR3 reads TGTGCCAGCAGCCAGTCGGGACGGCTGAACACTGAAGCTTTCTTT. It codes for CASSQSGRLNTEAFF.

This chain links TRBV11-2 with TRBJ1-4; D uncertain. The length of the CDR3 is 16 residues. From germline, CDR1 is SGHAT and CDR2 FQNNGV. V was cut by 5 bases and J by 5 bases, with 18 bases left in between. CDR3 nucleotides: TGTGCCAGCAGCCCGTTAGGAGCGGCCGGCAATGAAAAACTGTTTTTT. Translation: CASSPLGAAGNEKLFF.

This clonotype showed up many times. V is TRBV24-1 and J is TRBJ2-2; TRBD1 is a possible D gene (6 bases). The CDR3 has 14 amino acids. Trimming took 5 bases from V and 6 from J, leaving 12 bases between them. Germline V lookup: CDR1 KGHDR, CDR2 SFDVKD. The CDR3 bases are TGTGCCACCAGTGTGGGCCAGGGGTCCGGGGAGCTGTTTTTT. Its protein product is CATSVGQGSGELFF.

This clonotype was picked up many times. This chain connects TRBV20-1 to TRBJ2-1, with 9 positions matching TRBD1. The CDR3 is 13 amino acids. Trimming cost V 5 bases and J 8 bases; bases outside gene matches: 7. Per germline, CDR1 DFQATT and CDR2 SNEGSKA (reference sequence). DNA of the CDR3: TGCAGTGCTTTAACAGGGGGCTTCTATGAGCAGTTCTTC. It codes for CSALTGGFYEQFF.

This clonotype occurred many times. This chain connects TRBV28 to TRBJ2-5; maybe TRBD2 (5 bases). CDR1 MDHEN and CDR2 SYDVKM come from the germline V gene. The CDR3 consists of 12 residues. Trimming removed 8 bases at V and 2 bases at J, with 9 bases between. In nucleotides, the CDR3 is TGTGCCAGCGCAGGAGGACAAGAGACCCAGTACTTC. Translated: CASAGGQETQYF. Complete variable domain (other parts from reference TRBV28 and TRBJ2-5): DVKVTQSSRYLVKRTGEKVFLECVQDMDHENMFWYRQDPGLGLRLIYFSYDVKMKEKGDIPEGYSVSREKKERFSLILESASTNQTSMYLCASAGGQETQYFGPGTRLLVL.

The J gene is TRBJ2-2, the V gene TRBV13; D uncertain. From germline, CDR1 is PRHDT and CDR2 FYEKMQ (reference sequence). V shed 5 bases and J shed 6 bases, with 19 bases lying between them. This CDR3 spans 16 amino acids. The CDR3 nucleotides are TGTGCCAGCAGCCCGAGTCTTTCAGTTTCGGCCGGGGAGCTGTTTTTT. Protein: CASSPSLSVSAGELFF.

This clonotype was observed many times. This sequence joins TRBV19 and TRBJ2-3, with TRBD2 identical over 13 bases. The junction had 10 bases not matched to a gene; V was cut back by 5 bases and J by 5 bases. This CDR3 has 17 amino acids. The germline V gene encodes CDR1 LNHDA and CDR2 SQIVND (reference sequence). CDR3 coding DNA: TGTGCCAGTAGTCCACCGGGACTAGCGGGAATGGTAGATACGCAGTATTTT. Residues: CASSPPGLAGMVDTQYF. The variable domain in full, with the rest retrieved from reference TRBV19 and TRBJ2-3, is DGGITQSPKYLFRKEGQNVTLSCEQNLNHDAMYWYRQDPGQGLRLIYYSQIVNDFQKGDIAEGYSVSREKKESFPLTVTSAQKNPTAFYLCASSPPGLAGMVDTQYFGPGTRLTVL.

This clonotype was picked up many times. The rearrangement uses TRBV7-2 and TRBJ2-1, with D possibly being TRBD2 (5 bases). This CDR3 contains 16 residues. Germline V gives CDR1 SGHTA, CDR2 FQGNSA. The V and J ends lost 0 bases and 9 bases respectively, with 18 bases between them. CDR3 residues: CASSLALGGGQGEQFF. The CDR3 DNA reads TGTGCCAGCAGCTTAGCGCTCGGAGGCGGGCAAGGTGAGCAGTTCTTC.

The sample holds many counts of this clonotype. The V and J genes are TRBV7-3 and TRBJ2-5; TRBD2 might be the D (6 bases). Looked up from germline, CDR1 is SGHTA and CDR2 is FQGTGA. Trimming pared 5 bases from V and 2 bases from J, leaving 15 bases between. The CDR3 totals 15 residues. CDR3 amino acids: CASSPLGSGQETQYF. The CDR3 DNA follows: TGTGCCAGCAGCCCCTTGGGTAGCGGACAAGAGACCCAGTACTTC.

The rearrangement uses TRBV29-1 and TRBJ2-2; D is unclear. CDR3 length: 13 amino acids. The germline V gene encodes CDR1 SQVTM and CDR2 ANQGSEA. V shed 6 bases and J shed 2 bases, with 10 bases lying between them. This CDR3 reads CSVRRINTGELFF. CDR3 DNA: TGCAGCGTGCGACGGATCAACACCGGGGAGCTGTTTTTT.

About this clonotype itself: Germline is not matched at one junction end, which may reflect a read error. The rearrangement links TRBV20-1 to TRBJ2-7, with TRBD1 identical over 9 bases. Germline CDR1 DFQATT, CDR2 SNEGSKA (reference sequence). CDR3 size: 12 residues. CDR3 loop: CSANRGHDEHYF. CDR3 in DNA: TGCAGTGCCAACAGGGGGCACGACGAGCATTACTTC.

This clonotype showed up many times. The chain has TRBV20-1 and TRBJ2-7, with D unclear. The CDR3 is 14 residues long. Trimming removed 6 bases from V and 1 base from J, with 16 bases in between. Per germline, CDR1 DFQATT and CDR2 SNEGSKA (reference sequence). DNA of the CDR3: TGCAGTGCGGTACTCGACATAGGATCCTACGAGCAGTACTTC. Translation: CSAVLDIGSYEQYF.

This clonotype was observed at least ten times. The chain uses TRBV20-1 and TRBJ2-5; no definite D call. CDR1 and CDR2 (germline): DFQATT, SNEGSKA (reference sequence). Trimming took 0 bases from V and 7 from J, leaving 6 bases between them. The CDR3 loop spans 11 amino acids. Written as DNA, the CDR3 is TGCAGTGCTAGAGAAGTGGTGACCCAGTACTTC. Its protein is CSAREVVTQYF.

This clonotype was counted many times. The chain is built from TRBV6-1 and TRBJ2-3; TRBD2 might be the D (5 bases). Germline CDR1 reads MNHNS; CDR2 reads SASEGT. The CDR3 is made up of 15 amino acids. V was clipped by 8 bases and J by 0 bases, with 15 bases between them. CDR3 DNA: TGTGCCAGCCGGTTAGCGCTTCTTAGCACAGATACGCAGTATTTT. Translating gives CASRLALLSTDTQYF.

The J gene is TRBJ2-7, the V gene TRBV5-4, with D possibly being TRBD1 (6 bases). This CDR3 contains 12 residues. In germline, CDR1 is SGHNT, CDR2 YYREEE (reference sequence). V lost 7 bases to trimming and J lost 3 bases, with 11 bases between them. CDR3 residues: CASGTLNYEQYF. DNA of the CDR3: TGTGCCAGCGGGACACTTAACTACGAGCAGTACTTC.

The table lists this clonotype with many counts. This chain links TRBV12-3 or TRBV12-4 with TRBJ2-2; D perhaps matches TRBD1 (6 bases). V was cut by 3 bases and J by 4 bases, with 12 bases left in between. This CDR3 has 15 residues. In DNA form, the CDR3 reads TGTGCCAGCAGTTTGGGGACACCGTTCACCGGGGAGCTGTTTTTT. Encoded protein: CASSLGTPFTGELFF.

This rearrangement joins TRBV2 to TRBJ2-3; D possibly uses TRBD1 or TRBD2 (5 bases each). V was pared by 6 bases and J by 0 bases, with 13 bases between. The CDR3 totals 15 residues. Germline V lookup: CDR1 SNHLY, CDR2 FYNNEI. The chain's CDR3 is CASSSRWDSTDTQYF. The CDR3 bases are TGTGCCAGCAGCTCCCGCTGGGACAGCACAGATACGCAGTATTTT.

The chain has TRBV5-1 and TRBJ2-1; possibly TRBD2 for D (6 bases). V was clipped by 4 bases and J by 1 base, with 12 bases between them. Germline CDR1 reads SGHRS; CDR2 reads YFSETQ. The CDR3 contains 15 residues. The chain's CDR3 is CASSPSLASYNEQFF. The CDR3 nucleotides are TGCGCCAGCAGCCCTAGCCTAGCGTCCTACAATGAGCAGTTCTTC.

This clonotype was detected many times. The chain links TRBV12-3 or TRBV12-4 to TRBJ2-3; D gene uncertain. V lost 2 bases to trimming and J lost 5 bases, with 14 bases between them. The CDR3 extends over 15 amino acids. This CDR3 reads CASSLRSGFVDTQYF. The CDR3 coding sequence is TGTGCCAGCAGTTTACGATCTGGGTTCGTAGATACGCAGTATTTT.

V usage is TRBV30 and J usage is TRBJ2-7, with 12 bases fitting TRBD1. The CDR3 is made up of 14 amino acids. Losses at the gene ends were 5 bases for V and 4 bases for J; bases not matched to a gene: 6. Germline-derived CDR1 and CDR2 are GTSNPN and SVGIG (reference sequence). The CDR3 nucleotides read TGTGCCTGGGGCCCGGGACAGGGGGCTTACGAGCAGTACTTC. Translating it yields CAWGPGQGAYEQYF.

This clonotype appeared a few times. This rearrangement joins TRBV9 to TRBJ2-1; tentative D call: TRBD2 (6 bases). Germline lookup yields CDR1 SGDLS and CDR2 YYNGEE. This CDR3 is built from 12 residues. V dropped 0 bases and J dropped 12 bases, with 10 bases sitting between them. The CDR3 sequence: CASSVAGRMQFF. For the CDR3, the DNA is TGTGCCAGCAGCGTAGCGGGGAGGATGCAGTTCTTC. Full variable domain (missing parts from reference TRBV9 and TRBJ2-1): DSGVTQTPKHLITATGQRVTLRCSPRSGDLSVYWYQQSLDQGLQFLIQYYNGEERAKGNILERFSAQQFPDLHSELNLSSLELGDSALYFCASSVAGRMQFFGPGTRLTVL.

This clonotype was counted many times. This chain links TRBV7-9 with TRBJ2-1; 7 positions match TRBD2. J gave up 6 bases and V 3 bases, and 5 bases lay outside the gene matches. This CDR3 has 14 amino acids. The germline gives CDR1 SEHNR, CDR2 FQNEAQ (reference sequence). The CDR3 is CASSFPGLSNEQFF. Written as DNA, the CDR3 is TGTGCCAGCAGCTTCCCGGGACTATCCAATGAGCAGTTCTTC.

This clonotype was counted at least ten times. CDR3 amino acids: CASSLDGSRPEAFF. Written as DNA, the CDR3 is TGCGCCAGCAGCTTGGATGGGAGTCGCCCTGAAGCTTTCTTT. The chain couples TRBV5-1 to TRBJ1-1; D uncertain. CDR1 is SGHRS, CDR2 YFSETQ, per germline. V was pared by 0 bases and J by 6 bases, with 12 bases between. The length of the CDR3 is 14 residues.

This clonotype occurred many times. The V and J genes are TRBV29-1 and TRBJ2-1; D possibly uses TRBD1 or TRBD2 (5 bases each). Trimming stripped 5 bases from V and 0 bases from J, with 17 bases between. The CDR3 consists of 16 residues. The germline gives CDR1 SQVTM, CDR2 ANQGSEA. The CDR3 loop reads CSVLPVGAGSYNEQFF. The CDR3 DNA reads TGCAGCGTTCTCCCCGTCGGGGCTGGCTCCTACAATGAGCAGTTCTTC.

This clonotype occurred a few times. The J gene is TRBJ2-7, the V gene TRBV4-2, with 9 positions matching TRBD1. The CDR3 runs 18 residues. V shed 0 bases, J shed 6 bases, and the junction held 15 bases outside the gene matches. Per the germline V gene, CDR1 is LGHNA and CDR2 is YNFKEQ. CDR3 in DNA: TGTGCCAGCAGCCAAGATACAAGGCCGGGACAGGGTGCTCCCGAGCAGTACTTC. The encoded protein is CASSQDTRPGQGAPEQYF.

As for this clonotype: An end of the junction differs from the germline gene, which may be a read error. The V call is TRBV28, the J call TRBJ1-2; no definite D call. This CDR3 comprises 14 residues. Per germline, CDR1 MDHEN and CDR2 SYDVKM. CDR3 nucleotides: TGTGCCAGCAGTATACCCAGCCGGCCTTATGACTACACCTTC. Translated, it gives CASSIPSRPYDYTF.

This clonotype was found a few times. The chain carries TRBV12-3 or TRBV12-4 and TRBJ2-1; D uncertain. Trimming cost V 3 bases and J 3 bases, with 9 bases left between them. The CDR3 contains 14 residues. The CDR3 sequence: CASSFTEDYNEQFF. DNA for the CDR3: TGTGCCAGCAGTTTCACAGAGGACTACAATGAGCAGTTCTTC.

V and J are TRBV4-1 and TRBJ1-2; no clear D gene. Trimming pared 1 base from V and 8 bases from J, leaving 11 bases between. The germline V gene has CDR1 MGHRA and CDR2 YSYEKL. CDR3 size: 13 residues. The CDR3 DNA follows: TGCGCCAGCAGCCAAGGCCAGGCAAAGGGCTACACCTTC. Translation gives CASSQGQAKGYTF.

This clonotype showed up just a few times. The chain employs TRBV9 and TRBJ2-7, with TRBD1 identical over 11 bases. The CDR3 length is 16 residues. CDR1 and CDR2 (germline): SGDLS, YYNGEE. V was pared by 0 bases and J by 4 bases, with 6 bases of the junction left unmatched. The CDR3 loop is CASSVDGTGGWYEQYF. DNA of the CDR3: TGTGCCAGCAGCGTAGATGGGACAGGGGGTTGGTACGAGCAGTACTTC.

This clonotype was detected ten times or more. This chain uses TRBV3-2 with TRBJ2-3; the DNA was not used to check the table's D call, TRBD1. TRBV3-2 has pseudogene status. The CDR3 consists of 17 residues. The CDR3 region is CASSQGSGTSFTDTQYF. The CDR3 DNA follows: TGTGCCAGCAGCCAAGGTTCAGGGACATCCTTCACAGATACGCAGTATTTT.